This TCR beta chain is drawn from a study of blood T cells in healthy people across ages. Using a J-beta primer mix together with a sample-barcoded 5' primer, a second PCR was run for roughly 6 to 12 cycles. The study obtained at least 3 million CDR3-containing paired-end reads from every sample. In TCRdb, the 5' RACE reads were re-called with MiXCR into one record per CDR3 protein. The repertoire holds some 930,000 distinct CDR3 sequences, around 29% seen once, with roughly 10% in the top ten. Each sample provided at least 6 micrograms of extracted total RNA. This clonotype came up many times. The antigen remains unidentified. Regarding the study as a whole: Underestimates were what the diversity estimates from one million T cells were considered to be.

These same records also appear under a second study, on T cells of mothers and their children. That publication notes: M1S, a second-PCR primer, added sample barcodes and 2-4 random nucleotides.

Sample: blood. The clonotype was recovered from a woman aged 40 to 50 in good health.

CDR3 nucleotide sequence: TGTGCCAGCAGCCCACGTAGCGGTGCGTTAGCCAAAAACATTCAGTACTTC. This gives the protein CASSPRSGALAKNIQYF. The chain links TRBV27 to TRBJ2-4; weak D call: TRBD2 (6 bases). The CDR3 is made up of 17 amino acids. Trimming shortened V by 6 bases and J by 0 bases, and 18 bases separated the two germline ends. The V gene's germline CDR1 is MNHEY and CDR2 SMNVEV (reference sequence).